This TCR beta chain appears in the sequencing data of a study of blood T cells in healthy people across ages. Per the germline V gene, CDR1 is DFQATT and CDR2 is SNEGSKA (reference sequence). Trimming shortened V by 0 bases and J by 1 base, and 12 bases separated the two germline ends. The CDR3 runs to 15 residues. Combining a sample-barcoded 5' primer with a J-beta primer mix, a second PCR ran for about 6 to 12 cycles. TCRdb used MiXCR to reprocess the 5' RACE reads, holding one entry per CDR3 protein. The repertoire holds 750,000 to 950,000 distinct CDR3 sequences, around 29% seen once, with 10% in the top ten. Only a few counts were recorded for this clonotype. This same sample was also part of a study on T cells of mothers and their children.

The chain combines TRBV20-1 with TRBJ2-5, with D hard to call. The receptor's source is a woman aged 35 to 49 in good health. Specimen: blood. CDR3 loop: CSARDRAYPQETQYF. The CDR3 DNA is TGCAGTGCTAGAGACCGGGCCTACCCCCAAGAGACCCAGTACTTC.